These T cell receptor beta chains were read from a single sample in a study of cytomegalovirus exposure and HLA in healthy donors. TCRdb's copy holds only in-frame clones and misses some; the assay was immunoSEQ multiplex PCR. The repertoire holds more than 50,000 clones, with about 69% as singletons. Sequenced sample: PBMCs. All receptors derive from a man in his forties in good health and CMV-seropositive. The CDR3 runs from the conserved cysteine through the conserved F or W. The listing skips clone size in some rows; elsewhere it reads once, few, many or a size class.

- TRBJ2-5 TRBV11-2 12 CASSFLVETQYF
few TRBJ2-6 TRBV5-1 14 CASSTTTGANVLTF
- TRBJ1-1 TRBV19 13 CASSNQGGTEAFF
- TRBJ2-3 TRBV7-3 15 CASSLSGGVADTQYF
- TRBJ1-2 TRBV19 13 CASSINTGQGSTF
- TRBJ2-3 TRBV9 13 CASSVATSDTQYF
few TRBJ1-4 TRBV4-1 15 CASSQDLRVNEKLFF
- TRBJ2-3 TRBV6-1 14 CASHPRMPGDTQYF
- TRBJ1-2 TRBV30 13 CAWAEGLFLNYTF
- TRBJ1-4 TRBV2 11 CASRGNEKLFF
- TRBJ2-3 TRBV4-2 17 CASSQEPRGGHETTQYF
few TRBJ2-5 TRBV13 13 CASSPGRGETQYF
few TRBJ1-5 TRBV6-5 14 CASSPGTGGQPQHF